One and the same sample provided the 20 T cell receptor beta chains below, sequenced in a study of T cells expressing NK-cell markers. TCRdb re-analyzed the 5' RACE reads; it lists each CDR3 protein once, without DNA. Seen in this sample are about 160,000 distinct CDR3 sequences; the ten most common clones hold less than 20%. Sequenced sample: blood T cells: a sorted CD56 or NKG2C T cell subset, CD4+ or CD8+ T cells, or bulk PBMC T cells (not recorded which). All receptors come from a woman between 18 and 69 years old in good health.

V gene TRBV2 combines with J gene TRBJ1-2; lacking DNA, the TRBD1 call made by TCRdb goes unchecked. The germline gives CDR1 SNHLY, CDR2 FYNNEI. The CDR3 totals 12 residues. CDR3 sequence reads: CASRRGNYGYTF.

CDR3 in amino acids: CAWSSGVLSGANVLTF. The rearrangement links TRBV30 to TRBJ2-6. This CDR3 is 16 amino acids long. Germline V gene sequence: CDR1 GTSNPN, CDR2 SVGIG (reference sequence).

The CDR3: CASNQQGGTEAFF. The chain recombines TRBV6-1 with TRBJ1-1. This CDR3 has 13 residues. The germline V gene encodes CDR1 MNHNS and CDR2 SASEGT.

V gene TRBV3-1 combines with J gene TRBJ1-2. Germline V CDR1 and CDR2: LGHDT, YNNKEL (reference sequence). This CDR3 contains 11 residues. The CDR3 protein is CASSHLHGYTF.

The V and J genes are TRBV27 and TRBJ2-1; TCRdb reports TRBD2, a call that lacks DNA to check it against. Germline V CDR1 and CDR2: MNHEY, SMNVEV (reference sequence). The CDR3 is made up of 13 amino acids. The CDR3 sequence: CASSLASGNEQFF.

CDR3 amino acids: CASSPANNQPQHF. V and J are TRBV7-2 and TRBJ1-5. Germline assignment: CDR1 SGHTA and CDR2 FQGNSA. The CDR3 consists of 13 residues. Combining the CDR3 with reference TRBV7-2 and TRBJ1-5 gives the whole variable domain GAGVSQSPSNKVTEKGKDVELRCDPISGHTALYWYRQSLGQGLEFLIYFQGNSAPDKSGLPSDRFSAERTGGSVSTLTIQRTQQEDSAVYLCASSPANNQPQHFGDGTRLSIL.

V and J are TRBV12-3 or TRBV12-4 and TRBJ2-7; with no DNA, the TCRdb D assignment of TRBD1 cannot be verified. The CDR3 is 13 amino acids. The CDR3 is CASRKDRGYEQYF.

The CDR3 here is CASSPRLAGVSNEQFF. The V call is TRBV13, the J call TRBJ2-1; the TCRdb D gene call, TRBD2, has no DNA to confirm it. Per germline, CDR1 PRHDT and CDR2 FYEKMQ (reference sequence). This CDR3 has 16 residues.

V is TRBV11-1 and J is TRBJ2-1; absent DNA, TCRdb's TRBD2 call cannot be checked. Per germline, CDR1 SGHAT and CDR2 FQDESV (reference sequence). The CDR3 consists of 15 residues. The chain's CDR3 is CASSHSGRAENEQFF.

The CDR3: CASRPGPYNEKLFF. The chain employs TRBV12-3 or TRBV12-4 and TRBJ1-4; the TCRdb call, TRBD1, lacks DNA for checking. There are 14 residues in the CDR3.

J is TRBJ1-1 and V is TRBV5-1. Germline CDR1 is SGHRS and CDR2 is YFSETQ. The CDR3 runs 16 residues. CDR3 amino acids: CASSLARGLSPTEAFF.

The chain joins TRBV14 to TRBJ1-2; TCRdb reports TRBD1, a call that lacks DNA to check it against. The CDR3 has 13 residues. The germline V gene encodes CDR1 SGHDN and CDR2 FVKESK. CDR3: CASSRTGALSYTF.

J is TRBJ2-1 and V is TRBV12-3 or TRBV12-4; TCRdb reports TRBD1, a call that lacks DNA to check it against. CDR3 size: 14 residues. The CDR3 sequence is CASSLSGTRNEQFF.

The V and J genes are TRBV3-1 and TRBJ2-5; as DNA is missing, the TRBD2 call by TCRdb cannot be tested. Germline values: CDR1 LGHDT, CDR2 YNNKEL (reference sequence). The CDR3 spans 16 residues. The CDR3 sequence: CASSQPSREVQETQYF.

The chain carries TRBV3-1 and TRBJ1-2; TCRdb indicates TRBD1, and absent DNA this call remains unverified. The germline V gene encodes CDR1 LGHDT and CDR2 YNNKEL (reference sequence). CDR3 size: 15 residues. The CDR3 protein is CASSQGTGLGYGYTF.

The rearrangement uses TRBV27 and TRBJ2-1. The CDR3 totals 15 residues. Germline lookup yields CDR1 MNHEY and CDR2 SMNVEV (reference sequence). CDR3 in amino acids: CASSLSRKDYNEQFF.

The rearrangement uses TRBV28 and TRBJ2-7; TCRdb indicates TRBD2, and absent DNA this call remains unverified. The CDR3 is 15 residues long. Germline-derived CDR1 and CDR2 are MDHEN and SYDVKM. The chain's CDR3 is CASSLLAGQPYEQYF.

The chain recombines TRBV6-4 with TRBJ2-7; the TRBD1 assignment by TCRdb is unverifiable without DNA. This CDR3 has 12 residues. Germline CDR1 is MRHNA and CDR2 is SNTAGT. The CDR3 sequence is CASRETGSEQYF.

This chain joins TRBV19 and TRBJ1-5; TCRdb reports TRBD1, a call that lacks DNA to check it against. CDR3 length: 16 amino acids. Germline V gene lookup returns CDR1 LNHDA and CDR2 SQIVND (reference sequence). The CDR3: CASSEGTGHSNQPQHF. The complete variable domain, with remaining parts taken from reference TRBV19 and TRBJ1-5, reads DGGITQSPKYLFRKEGQNVTLSCEQNLNHDAMYWYRQDPGQGLRLIYYSQIVNDFQKGDIAEGYSVSREKKESFPLTVTSAQKNPTAFYLCASSEGTGHSNQPQHFGDGTRLSIL.

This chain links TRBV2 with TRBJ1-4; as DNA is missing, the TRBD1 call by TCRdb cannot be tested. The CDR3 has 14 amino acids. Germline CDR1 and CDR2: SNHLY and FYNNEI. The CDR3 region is CASSRTGGSEKLFF.